What follows describes a single T cell receptor beta chain. Its antigen is not identified. This sample was included in a study of blood T cells in healthy people across ages. About the study: Roughly one uniquely barcoded beta molecule per two T cells was captured.

Through a sample-barcoded 5' primer and a J-beta primer mix, a second PCR was run for roughly 7 to 11 cycles. A single record per CDR3 protein comes from TCRdb applying MiXCR to the 5' RACE reads. The sample lists 600,000 to 800,000 distinct CDR3 sequences, over 40% occurring once. This CDR3 spans 15 amino acids. V was cut by 0 bases and J by 5 bases, with 14 bases left in between. Germline CDR1 DFQATT, CDR2 SNEGSKA (reference sequence). Extractions gave at least 5.5 micrograms of total RNA per sample. Regarding the study as a whole: Per-million-T-cell TCR beta diversity fell roughly linearly with age.

This clonotype was sampled from a woman at least 80 years old in good health. The chain joins TRBV20-1 to TRBJ2-4, with no clear D. Input material: blood. The CDR3 region is CSAREGTLGQNIQYF. Here the CDR3 DNA reads TGCAGTGCTAGAGAAGGAACCCTCGGCCAAAACATTCAGTACTTC.